Below, 25 T cell receptor beta chains from the same sample are listed, as sequenced in a study of T cells in Graves' hyperthyroidism and ophthalmopathy. From RNA transcripts, TCR beta CDR3 regions were amplified. HTBI primers drove first-round RT-PCR of the TCR CDR3. TCRdb independently ran MiXCR on the multiplex PCR reads; one entry per CDR3 protein. The data show 450,000 to 700,000 distinct CDR3 sequences, approximately 44% seen once. The sample consisted of peripheral blood or thyroid tissue (not recorded which). These receptors all come from an adult woman with Graves' disease, either hyperthyroidism or ophthalmopathy (not recorded which).

This clonotype was seen a few times. The chain joins TRBV10-2 to TRBJ1-4; the match to TRBD1 covers 7 bases. The J segment lost 5 bases and the V segment lost 1 base, leaving 1 base of the junction unmatched. CDR3 length: 14 residues. The germline V gene has CDR1 WSHSY and CDR2 SAAADI. The CDR3 here is CASSEWTGNEKLFF. Here the CDR3 DNA reads TGCGCCAGCAGTGAGTGGACAGGAAATGAAAAACTGTTTTTT.

Turning to this clonotype: Being one base from a much bigger clone, this may be a read error. The chain has TRBV25-1 and TRBJ2-7; no firm D call. The CDR3 spans 13 residues. Germline V lookup: CDR1 MGHDK, CDR2 SYGVNS. The V and J ends lost 1 base and 2 bases respectively, with 6 bases between them. Written as DNA, the CDR3 is TGTGCCAGCAGTGAATGGATCGCCTACGAGCAGTACTTC. This encodes CASSEWIAYEQYF.

The rearrangement links TRBV11-3 to TRBJ1-6; tentative D call: TRBD1 (5 bases). This CDR3 spans 17 amino acids. From germline, CDR1 is SGHNT and CDR2 YENEEA. V lost 5 bases, J lost 13 bases, and 27 bases lay in between. CDR3 region: CASSPWGGTEGNQPLHF. As DNA, the CDR3 is TGTGCCAGCAGCCCATGGGGGGGGACGGAAGGCAATCAGCCCCTCCACTTT. The full variable domain, its missing parts supplied by reference TRBV11-3 and TRBJ1-6, is EAGVVQSPRYKIIEKKQPVAFWCNPISGHNTLYWYLQNLGQGPELLIRYENEEAVDDSQLPKDRFSAERLKGVDSTLKIQPAELGDSAVYLCASSPWGGTEGNQPLHFGNGTRLTVT.

This clonotype was seen at least ten times. This sequence joins TRBV6-5 and TRBJ2-5; 7 bases are a match to TRBD1. The CDR3 extends over 14 amino acids. The germline CDR1 and CDR2 sequences are MNHEY and SVGAGI. V gave up 0 bases and J gave up 5 bases; unmatched junction bases: 3. This chain's CDR3 is CASSYSTGRETQYF. The DNA for the CDR3 is TGTGCCAGCAGTTACTCGACAGGGCGGGAGACCCAGTACTTC.

Of note for this clonotype: The CDR3 ends on some other residue instead of the conserved phenylalanine or tryptophan, so this is likely a read error. No DNA is shown, since the ends of the CDR3 on it are uncertain; the CDR3 is the one TCRdb lists. The J gene is TRBJ1-1, the V gene TRBV7-3; TRBD1, the table's D call, was not compared with the DNA. The CDR3 is 9 residues long, counting both termini. Germline loops: CDR1 SGHTA, CDR2 FQGTGA. CDR3 amino acids: CASSLGGAE.

In this sample, this clonotype turned up many times. The chain employs TRBV20-1 and TRBJ1-6; D unclear. The V and J ends lost 7 bases and 9 bases respectively, with 13 bases between them. This CDR3 is 12 amino acids long. Germline values: CDR1 DFQATT, CDR2 SNEGSKA (reference sequence). CDR3 region: CSVRTSGSPLHF. The CDR3 DNA reads TGCAGTGTACGGACGTCGGGTTCACCCCTCCACTTT.

The J gene is TRBJ2-5, the V gene TRBV24-1, with D maybe TRBD1 (6 bases). Trimming stripped 0 bases from V and 3 bases from J, with 10 bases between. Germline CDR1 KGHDR, CDR2 SFDVKD. CDR3 length: 15 amino acids. CDR3 in amino acids: CATSDLGQGKETQYF. Here the CDR3 DNA reads TGTGCCACCAGTGATTTGGGTCAGGGGAAAGAGACCCAGTACTTC.

The V and J genes are TRBV5-1 and TRBJ2-7; weak D call: TRBD1 (5 bases). CDR1 and CDR2 from the germline V gene are SGHRS and YFSETQ. There are 14 residues in the CDR3. V lost 2 bases, J lost 5 bases, and 14 bases lay in between. CDR3 region: CASSFQAGIHEQYF. In DNA, the CDR3 is TGCGCCAGCAGCTTTCAGGCAGGGATCCACGAGCAGTACTTC.

This chain connects TRBV7-2 to TRBJ2-2; no firm D call. The CDR3 sequence is 14 residues long. Trimming removed 5 bases at V and 8 bases at J, with 15 bases between. Germline V gives CDR1 SGHTA, CDR2 FQGNSA. As DNA, the CDR3 is TGTGCCAGCAGCCCTCAGAGGTCTAGGGGGGAGCTGTTTTTT. The encoded protein is CASSPQRSRGELFF.

The rearrangement uses TRBV24-1 and TRBJ2-7; D unresolved. The V and J ends lost 2 bases and 2 bases respectively, with 6 bases between them. The length of the CDR3 is 13 residues. Germline V lookup: CDR1 KGHDR, CDR2 SFDVKD. As DNA, the CDR3 is TGTGCCACCAGTGATTCAGGTACCTACGAGCAGTACTTC. Amino acid sequence: CATSDSGTYEQYF.

The chain is built from TRBV19 and TRBJ2-5; a weak D match, TRBD2 (5 bases). The germline V and J ends were trimmed by 4 bases and 9 bases, with 9 bases remaining between them. CDR3 length: 11 residues. CDR1 LNHDA and CDR2 SQIVND come from the germline V gene (reference sequence). The CDR3 DNA follows: TGTGCCAGTAGTAACTCCGGGGCCCAGTACTTC. Amino acid sequence: CASSNSGAQYF. Looking up the rest from reference TRBV19 and TRBJ2-5 gives the full variable domain: DGGITQSPKYLFRKEGQNVTLSCEQNLNHDAMYWYRQDPGQGLRLIYYSQIVNDFQKGDIAEGYSVSREKKESFPLTVTSAQKNPTAFYLCASSNSGAQYFGPGTRLLVL.

This clonotype was seen a few times. The J gene is TRBJ2-7, the V gene TRBV7-2; the D is unclear. Per germline, CDR1 SGHTA and CDR2 FQGNSA. The length of the CDR3 is 11 residues. Trimming shortened V by 3 bases and J by 6 bases, and 6 bases separated the two germline ends. CDR3 in amino acids: CASSLMGEQYF. The CDR3 DNA is TGTGCCAGCAGCTTGATGGGCGAGCAGTACTTC.

The CDR3 sequence is CASSLLRTANQPQHF. The CDR3 DNA follows: TGTGCCAGCAGTTTATTAAGGACAGCCAATCAGCCCCAGCATTTT. The chain has TRBV12-3 or TRBV12-4 and TRBJ1-5, with a weak D call TRBD1 (6 bases). V lost 2 bases and J 3 bases, leaving 11 bases between the germline ends. The CDR3 has 15 residues.

The chain is built from TRBV29-1 and TRBJ2-5; no reliable D call. V dropped 6 bases and J dropped 4 bases, with 15 bases sitting between them. The CDR3 runs to 13 residues. The V gene's germline CDR1 is SQVTM and CDR2 ANQGSEA. For the CDR3, the DNA is TGCAGCGTAGCCGCAGCGACGGCAGAGACCCAGTACTTC. The encoded protein is CSVAAATAETQYF.

This clonotype was found a few times. The rearrangement uses TRBV7-6 and TRBJ2-5; 9 bases match TRBD1. The end of the DNA fits TRBJ2-7 better, so the J call may be wrong. The CDR3 is made up of 14 amino acids. The germline CDR1 and CDR2 sequences are SGHVS and FNYEAQ. The CDR3 loop reads CASSSGQGLDEQYF. The CDR3 nucleotides are TGTGCCAGCAGCTCCGGACAGGGGTTGGACGAGCAGTACTTC.

This clonotype has ten or more counts. The V and J genes are TRBV6-5 and TRBJ2-7, with 11 bases fitting TRBD1. V dropped 2 bases and J dropped 4; count of bases not matched to a gene: 7. The germline V gene encodes CDR1 MNHEY and CDR2 SVGAGI. This CDR3 region has 16 residues. This chain's CDR3 is CASSYAGTGGLYEQYF. The CDR3 region has the DNA TGTGCCAGCAGTTACGCCGGGACAGGGGGGCTATACGAGCAGTACTTC.

About this clonotype itself: This could be a read error, since a much larger clone is one nucleotide away. The final CDR3 position lacks the conserved phenylalanine or tryptophan, pointing to a likely read error. The rearrangement uses TRBV30 and TRBJ1-1; TRBD1 agrees at 8 bases. CDR3 length: 13 residues. CDR1 and CDR2 (germline): GTSNPN, SVGIG (reference sequence). With V trimmed by 5 bases and J by 5 bases, 7 bases remained unmatched. The CDR3 sequence is CAWVRDRKTEAFL. DNA of the CDR3: TGTGCCTGGGTAAGGGACAGGAAGACTGAAGCTTTCCTT.

The chain combines TRBV20-1 with TRBJ1-6; 8 bases fit TRBD1. Germline-derived CDR1 and CDR2 are DFQATT and SNEGSKA (reference sequence). J lost 17 bases, V lost 3 bases, and 9 bases had no gene match. CDR3 length equals 12 residues. The CDR3 DNA sequence: TGCAGTGCTAGGGGTGTCAGGGGGCTAATCCACTTT. The encoded protein is CSARGVRGLIHF.

The V and J genes are TRBV6-1 and TRBJ1-1; D call uncertain. V was pared by 7 bases and J by 3 bases, with 12 bases between. CDR1 and CDR2 from the germline V gene are MNHNS and SASEGT. The CDR3 spans 13 residues. CDR3 in DNA: TGTGCCAGCACCGGGGTTGTGGACACTGAAGCTTTCTTT. Its translation is CASTGVVDTEAFF.

The table lists this clonotype with many counts. This sequence joins TRBV7-6 and TRBJ2-7, with TRBD2 identical over 12 bases. The CDR3 spans 16 residues. Trimming cost V 0 bases and J 3 bases; bases outside gene matches: 3. The germline V gene has CDR1 SGHVS and CDR2 FNYEAQ. The CDR3 DNA reads TGTGCCAGCAGCTTAGCGGGGACTAGCGGGCTCTACGAGCAGTACTTC. This encodes CASSLAGTSGLYEQYF.

The V call is TRBV29-1, the J call TRBJ2-6; the match to TRBD1 covers 7 bases. Germline CDR1 and CDR2: SQVTM and ANQGSEA. The length of the CDR3 is 16 residues. V shed 5 bases, J shed 0 bases, and the junction held 7 bases outside the gene matches. CDR3 in amino acids: CSVYARDSSGANVLTF. CDR3 bases: TGCAGCGTTTACGCCCGGGACAGCTCTGGGGCCAACGTCCTGACTTTC. The entire variable domain, with the rest obtained from reference TRBV29-1 and TRBJ2-6, is as follows: SAVISQKPSRDICQRGTSLTIQCQVDSQVTMMFWYRQQPGQSLTLIATANQGSEATYESGFVIDKFPISRPNLTFSTLTVSNMSPEDSSIYLCSVYARDSSGANVLTFGAGSRLTVL.

For this clonotype: No DNA is shown, since the ends of the CDR3 on it are uncertain; the CDR3 is the one TCRdb lists. J is TRBJ1-5 and V is TRBV7-2; the table's TRBD1 call for D was not verified on the DNA. Including both end residues, the CDR3 is 21 amino acids long. The germline CDR1 and CDR2 sequences are SGHTA and FQGNSA. The CDR3 region is CASSFYICSAGTDRAGQPQHF.

Concerning this clonotype: This may stem from a read error, because a much larger clone lies one nucleotide away. The gene calls are TRBV11-2 and TRBJ1-5; a weak D match, TRBD2 (6 bases). The J call could be wrong; TRBJ2-3 is a better fit for the DNA end. The CDR3 has 13 amino acids. Per the germline V gene, CDR1 is SGHAT and CDR2 is FQNNGV. CDR3 sequence: CASSWDFTDTQYF. DNA for the CDR3: TGTGCCAGCAGCTGGGACTTCACAGATACGCAGTATTTT.

V and J are TRBV19 and TRBJ2-6; TRBD1 aligns across 10 bases. The V gene's germline CDR1 is LNHDA and CDR2 SQIVND (reference sequence). This CDR3 is built from 18 residues. After removal of 3 bases from V and 0 bases from J, the junction contained 5 bases not matched to a gene. In nucleotides, the CDR3 is TGTGCCAGTAGTATTAGAGGGACAGGGGCCTCTGGGGCCAACGTCCTGACTTTC. This gives the protein CASSIRGTGASGANVLTF.

In regard to this clonotype: This may be a read error, as it is one base from a much larger clone. The chain couples TRBV7-3 to TRBJ2-2, with D possibly matching TRBD2 (6 bases). Between the trimmed V and J ends, which lost 3 bases and 4 bases, there was a span of 15 bases. This CDR3 is 16 amino acids long. CDR1 and CDR2 (germline): SGHTA, FQGTGA. The CDR3 DNA reads as TGTGCCAGCAGCTTGGTTGCGGGGACGAGCACCGGGGAGCTGTTTTTT. Translation gives CASSLVAGTSTGELFF.